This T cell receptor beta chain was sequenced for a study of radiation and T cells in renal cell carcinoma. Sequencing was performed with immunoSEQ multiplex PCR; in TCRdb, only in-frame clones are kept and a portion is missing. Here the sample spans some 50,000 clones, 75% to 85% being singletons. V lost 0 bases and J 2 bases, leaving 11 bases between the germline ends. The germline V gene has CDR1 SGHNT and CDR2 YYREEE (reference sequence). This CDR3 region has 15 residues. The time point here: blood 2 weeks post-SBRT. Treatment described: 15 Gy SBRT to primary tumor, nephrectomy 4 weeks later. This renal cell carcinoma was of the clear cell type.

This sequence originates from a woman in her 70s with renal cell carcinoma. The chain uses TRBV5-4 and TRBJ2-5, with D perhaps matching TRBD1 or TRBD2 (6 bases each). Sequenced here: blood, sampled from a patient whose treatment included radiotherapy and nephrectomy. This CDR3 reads CASSLARDTQETQYF. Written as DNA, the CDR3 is TGTGCCAGCAGCTTGGCGCGGGACACACAAGAGACCCAGTACTTC.